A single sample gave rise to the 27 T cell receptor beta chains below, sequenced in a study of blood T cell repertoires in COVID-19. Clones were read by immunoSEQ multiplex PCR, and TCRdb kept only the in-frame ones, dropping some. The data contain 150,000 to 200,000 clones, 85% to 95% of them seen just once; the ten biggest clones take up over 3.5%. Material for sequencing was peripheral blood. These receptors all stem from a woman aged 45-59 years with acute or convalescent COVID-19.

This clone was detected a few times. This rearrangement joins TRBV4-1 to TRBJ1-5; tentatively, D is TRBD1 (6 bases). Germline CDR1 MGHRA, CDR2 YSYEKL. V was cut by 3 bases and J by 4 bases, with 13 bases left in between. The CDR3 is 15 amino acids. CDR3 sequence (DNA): TGCGCCAGCAGCCAGATCGGACAGTTGAATCAGCCCCAGCATTTT. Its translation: CASSQIGQLNQPQHF.

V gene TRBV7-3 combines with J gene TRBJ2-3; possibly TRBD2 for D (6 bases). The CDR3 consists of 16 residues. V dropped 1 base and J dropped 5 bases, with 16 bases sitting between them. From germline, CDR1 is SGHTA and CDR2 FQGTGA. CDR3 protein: CASSLNRVGAGDTQYF. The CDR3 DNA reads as TGTGCCAGCAGCTTAAACAGAGTCGGAGCGGGAGATACGCAGTATTTT.

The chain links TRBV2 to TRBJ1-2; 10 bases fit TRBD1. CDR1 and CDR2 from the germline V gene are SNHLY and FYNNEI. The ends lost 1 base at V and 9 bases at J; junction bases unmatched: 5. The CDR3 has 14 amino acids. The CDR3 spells CASSEETGGESYTF. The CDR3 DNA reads TGTGCCAGCAGTGAAGAGACAGGGGGCGAGAGCTACACCTTC.

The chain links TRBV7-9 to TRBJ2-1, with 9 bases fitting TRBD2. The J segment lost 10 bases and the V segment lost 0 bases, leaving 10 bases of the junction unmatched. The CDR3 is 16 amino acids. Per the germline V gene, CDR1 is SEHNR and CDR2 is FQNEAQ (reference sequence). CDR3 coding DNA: TGTGCCAGCAGCTTAGCGCCGCTAGCGGGATTTCTGGAGCAGTTCTTC. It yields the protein CASSLAPLAGFLEQFF.

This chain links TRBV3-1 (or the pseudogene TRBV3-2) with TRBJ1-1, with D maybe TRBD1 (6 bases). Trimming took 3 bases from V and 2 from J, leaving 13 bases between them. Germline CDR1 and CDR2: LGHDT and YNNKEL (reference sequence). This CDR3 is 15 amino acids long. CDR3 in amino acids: CASSHTGQGNTEAFF. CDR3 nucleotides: TGTGCCAGCAGCCACACGGGACAAGGAAACACTGAAGCTTTCTTT.

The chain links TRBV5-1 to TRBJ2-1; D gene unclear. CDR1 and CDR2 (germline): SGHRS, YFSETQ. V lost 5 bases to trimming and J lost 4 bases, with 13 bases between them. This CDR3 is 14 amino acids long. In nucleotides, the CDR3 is TGCGCCAGCAGAGAGGTTGGCCCATACAATGAGCAGTTCTTC. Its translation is CASREVGPYNEQFF.

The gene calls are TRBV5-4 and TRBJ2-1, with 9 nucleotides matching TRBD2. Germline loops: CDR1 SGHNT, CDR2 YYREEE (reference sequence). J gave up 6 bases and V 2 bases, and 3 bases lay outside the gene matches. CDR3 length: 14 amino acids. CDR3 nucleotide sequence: TGTGCCAGCAGCTTAGATAGCGGGAGCAATGAGCAGTTCTTC. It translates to CASSLDSGSNEQFF.

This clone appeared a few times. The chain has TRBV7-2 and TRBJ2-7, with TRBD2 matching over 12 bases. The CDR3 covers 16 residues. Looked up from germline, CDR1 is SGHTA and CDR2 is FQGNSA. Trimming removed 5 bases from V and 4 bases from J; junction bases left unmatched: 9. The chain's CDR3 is CASSIALAGGSYEQYF. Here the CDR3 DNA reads TGTGCCAGCAGCATCGCACTAGCGGGGGGTTCTTACGAGCAGTACTTC.

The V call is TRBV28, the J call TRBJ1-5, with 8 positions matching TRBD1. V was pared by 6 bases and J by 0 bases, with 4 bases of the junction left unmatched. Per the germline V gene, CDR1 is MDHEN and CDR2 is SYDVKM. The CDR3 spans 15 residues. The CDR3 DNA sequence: TGTGCCAGCAGCTGGACAGGGAATAGCAATCAGCCCCAGCATTTT. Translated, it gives CASSWTGNSNQPQHF.

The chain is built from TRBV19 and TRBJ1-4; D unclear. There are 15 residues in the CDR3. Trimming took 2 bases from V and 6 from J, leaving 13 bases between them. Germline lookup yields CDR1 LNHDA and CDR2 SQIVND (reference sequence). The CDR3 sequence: CASSISRYQDEKLFF. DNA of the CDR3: TGTGCCAGTAGTATATCGAGATATCAAGATGAAAAACTGTTTTTT.

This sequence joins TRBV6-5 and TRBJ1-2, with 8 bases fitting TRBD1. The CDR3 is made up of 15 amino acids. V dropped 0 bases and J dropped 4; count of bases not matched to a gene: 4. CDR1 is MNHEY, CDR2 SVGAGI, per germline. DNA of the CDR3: TGTGCCAGCAGTTACTCCCCAGGGGGCATCTATGGCTACACCTTC. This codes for CASSYSPGGIYGYTF.

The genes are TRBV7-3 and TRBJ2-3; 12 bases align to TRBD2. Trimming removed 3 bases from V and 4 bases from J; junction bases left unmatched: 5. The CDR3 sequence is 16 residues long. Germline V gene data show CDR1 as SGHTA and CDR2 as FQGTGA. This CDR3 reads CASSFLAGGLSDTQYF. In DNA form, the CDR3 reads TGTGCCAGCAGCTTCCTAGCGGGGGGGCTTTCAGATACGCAGTATTTT.

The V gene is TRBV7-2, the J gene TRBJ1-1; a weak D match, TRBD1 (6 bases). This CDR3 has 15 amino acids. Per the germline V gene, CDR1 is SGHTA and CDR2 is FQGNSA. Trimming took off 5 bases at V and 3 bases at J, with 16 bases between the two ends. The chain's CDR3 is CASSLTGIGDTEAFF. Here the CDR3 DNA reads TGTGCCAGCAGCCTTACAGGGATTGGGGACACTGAAGCTTTCTTT.

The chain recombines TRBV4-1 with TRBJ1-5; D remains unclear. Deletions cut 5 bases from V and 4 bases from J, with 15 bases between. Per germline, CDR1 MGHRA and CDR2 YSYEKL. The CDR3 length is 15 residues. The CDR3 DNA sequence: TGCGCCAGCAGCTTCGACTCGGCCTCAAATCAGCCCCAGCATTTT. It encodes CASSFDSASNQPQHF.

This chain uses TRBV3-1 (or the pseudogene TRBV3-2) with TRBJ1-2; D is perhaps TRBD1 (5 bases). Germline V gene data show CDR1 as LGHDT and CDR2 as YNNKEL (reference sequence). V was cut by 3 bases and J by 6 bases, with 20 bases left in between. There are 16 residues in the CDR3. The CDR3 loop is CASSQNLLRQMNGYTF. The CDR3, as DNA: TGTGCCAGCAGCCAGAACCTCCTGAGACAGATGAATGGCTACACCTTC.

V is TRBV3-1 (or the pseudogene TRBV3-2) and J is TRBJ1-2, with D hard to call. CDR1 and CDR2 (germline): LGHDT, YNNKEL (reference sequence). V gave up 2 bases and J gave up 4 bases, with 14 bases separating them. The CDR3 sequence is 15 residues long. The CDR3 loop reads CASSQTTGLGYGYTF. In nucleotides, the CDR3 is TGTGCCAGCAGCCAAACGACGGGGTTGGGCTATGGCTACACCTTC.

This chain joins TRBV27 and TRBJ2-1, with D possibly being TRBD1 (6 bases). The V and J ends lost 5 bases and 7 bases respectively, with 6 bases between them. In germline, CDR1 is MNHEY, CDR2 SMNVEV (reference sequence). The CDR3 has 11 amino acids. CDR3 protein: CASSQGNEQFF. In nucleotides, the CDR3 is TGTGCCAGCAGTCAGGGGAATGAGCAGTTCTTC.

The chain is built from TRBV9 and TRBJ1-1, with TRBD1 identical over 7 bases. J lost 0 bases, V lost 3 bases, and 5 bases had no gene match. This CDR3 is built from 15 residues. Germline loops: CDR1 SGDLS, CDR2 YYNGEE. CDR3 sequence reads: CASSARGQMNTEAFF. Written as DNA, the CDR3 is TGTGCCAGCAGCGCAAGGGGACAGATGAACACTGAAGCTTTCTTT.

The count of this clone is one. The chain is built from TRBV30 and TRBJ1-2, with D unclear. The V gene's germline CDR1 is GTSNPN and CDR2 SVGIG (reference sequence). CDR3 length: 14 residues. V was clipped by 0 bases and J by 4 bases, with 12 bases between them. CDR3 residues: CAWSVHNGLYGYTF. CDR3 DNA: TGTGCCTGGAGTGTACACAATGGCCTCTATGGCTACACCTTC. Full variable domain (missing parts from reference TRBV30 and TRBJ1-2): SQTIHQWPATLVQPVGSPLSLECTVEGTSNPNLYWYRQAAGRGLQLLFYSVGIGQISSEVPQNLSASRPQDRQFILSSKKLLLSDSGFYLCAWSVHNGLYGYTFGSGTRLTVV.

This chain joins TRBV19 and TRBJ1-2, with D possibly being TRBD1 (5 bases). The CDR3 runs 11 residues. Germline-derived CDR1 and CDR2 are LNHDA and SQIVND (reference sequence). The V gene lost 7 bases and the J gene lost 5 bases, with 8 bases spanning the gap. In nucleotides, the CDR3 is TGTGCCAGTAAGGACATTTATGGCTACACCTTC. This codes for CASKDIYGYTF.

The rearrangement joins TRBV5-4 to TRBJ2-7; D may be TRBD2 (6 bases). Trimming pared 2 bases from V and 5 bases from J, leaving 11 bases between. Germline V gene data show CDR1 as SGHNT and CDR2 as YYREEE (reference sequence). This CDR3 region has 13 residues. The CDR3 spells CASSFRGRHEQYF. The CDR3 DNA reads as TGTGCCAGCAGCTTCCGGGGGAGGCACGAGCAGTACTTC.

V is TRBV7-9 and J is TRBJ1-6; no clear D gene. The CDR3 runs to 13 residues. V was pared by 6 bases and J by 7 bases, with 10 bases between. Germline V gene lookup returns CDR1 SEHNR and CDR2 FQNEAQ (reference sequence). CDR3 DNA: TGTGCCAGCAGTCAGTCCTTCAATTCACCCCTCCACTTT. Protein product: CASSQSFNSPLHF.

The CDR3 sequence is CASSPPGLAGRVYNEQFF. The CDR3 DNA reads as TGTGCCAGCAGCCCCCCGGGACTAGCGGGAAGGGTTTACAATGAGCAGTTCTTC. The chain carries TRBV27 and TRBJ2-1, with 13 nucleotides matching TRBD2. CDR3 length: 18 residues. Germline CDR1 and CDR2: MNHEY and SMNVEV (reference sequence). The trim removed 6 bases at V and 4 bases at J, leaving 12 bases unmatched.

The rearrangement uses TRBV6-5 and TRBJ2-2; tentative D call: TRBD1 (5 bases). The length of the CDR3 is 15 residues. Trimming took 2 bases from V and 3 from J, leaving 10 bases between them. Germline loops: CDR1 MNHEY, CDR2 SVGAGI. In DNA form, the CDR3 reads TGTGCCAGCAGTTACGCAGGGTGGGACACCGGGGAGCTGTTTTTT. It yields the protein CASSYAGWDTGELFF.

In nucleotides, the CDR3 is TGTGCCAGCAGGGAACAGGGGGCATTGGGTCAGCCCCAGCATTTT. This sequence encodes CASREQGALGQPQHF. This chain joins TRBV28 and TRBJ1-5, with 9 bases aligning to TRBD1. Germline CDR1 and CDR2: MDHEN and SYDVKM. This CDR3 has 15 residues. The V and J ends lost 6 bases and 6 bases, in that order; junction bases with no gene match: 9.

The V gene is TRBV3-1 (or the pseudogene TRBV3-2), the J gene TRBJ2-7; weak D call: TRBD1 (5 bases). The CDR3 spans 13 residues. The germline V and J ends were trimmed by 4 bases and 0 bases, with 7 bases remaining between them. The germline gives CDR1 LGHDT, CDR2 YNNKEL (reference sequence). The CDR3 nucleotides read TGTGCCAGCAGCCCCAGGGACTCCTACGAGCAGTACTTC. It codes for CASSPRDSYEQYF.

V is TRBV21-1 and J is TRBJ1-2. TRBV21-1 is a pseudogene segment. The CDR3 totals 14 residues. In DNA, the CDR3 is TGTGCCAGCAGGAAATGGGGGGGTAGCGATGGCTACACCTTC. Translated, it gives CASRKWGGSDGYTF.